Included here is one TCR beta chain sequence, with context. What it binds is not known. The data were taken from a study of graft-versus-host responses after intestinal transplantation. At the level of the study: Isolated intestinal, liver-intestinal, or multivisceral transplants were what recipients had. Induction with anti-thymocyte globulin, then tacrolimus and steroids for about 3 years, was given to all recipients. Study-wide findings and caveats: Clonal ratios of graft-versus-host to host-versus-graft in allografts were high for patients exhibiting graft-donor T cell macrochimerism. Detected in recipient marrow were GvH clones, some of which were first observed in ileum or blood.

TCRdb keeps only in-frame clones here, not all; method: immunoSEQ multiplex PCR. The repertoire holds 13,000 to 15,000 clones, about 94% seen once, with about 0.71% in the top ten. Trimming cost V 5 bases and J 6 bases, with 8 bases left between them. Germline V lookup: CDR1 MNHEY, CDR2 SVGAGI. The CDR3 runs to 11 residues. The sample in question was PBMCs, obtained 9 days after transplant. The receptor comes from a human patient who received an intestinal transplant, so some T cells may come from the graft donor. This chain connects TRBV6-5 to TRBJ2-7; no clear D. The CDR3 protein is CASSPDSEQYF. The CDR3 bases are TGTGCCAGCAGTCCCGATTCCGAGCAGTACTTC.